One TCR beta chain is described in this entry. The sample belongs to a study of blood T cell repertoires in COVID-19. Looking at the study overall: Collection of acute and convalescent COVID-19 samples took place in the United States, Italy and Spain.

In the source study's methods: Reference gene primer amplification gave nucleated cell count estimates. Sequencing used immunoSEQ multiplex PCR; TCRdb keeps in-frame clones, though not all of them. V, J and clone size were drawn from that table, and D and trimming were deduced from the DNA. The sample has hundreds of thousands of clones, roughly 86% seen once; the top ten hold 9.4%. Germline CDR1 reads SEHNR; CDR2 reads FQNEAQ (reference sequence). This CDR3 has 18 amino acids. V lost 4 bases to trimming and J lost 3 bases, with 21 bases between them. This sequence joins TRBV7-9 and TRBJ2-2, with D tentatively TRBD2 (7 bases). This TCR was recovered from a man aged 18 to 30 with active or convalescent COVID-19. Sequencing used peripheral blood. CDR3 in amino acids: CASSSTTWAGAYTGELFF. CDR3 nucleotides: TGTGCCAGCAGCTCGACTACTTGGGCGGGGGCGTACACCGGGGAGCTGTTTTTT. The variable domain in full, completed from reference TRBV7-9 and TRBJ2-2, reads DTGVSQNPRHKITKRGQNVTFRCDPISEHNRLYWYRQTLGQGPEFLTYFQNEAQLEKSRLLSDRFSAERPKGSFSTLEIQRTEQGDSAMYLCASSSTTWAGAYTGELFFGEGSRLTVL.